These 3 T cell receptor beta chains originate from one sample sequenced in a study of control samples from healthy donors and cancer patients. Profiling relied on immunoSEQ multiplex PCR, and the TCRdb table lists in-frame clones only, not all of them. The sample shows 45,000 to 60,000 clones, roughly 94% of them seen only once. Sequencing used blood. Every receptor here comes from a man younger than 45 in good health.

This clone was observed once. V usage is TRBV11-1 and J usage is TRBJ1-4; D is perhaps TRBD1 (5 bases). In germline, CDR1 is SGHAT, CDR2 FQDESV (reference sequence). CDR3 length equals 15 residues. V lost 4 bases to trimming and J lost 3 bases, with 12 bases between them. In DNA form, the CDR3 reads TGTGCCAGCAGCTCGTCAGGGCGCGCTAATGAAAAACTGTTTTTT. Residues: CASSSSGRANEKLFF.

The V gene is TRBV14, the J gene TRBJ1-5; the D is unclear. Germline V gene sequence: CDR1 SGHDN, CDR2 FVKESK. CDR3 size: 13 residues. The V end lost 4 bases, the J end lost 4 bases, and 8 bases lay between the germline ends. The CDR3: CASSLRQNQPQHF. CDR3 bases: TGTGCCAGCAGCCTACGGCAGAATCAGCCCCAGCATTTT. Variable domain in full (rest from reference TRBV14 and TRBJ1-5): EAGVTQFPSHSVIEKGQTVTLRCDPISGHDNLYWYRRVMGKEIKFLLHFVKESKQDESGMPNNRFLAERTGGTYSTLKVQPAELEDSGVYFCASSLRQNQPQHFGDGTRLSIL.

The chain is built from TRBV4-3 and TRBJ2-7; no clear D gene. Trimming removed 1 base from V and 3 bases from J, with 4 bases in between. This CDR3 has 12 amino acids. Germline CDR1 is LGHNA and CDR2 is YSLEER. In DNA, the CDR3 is TGCGCCAGCAGCCAAGGAAGCTACGAGCAGTACTTC. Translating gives CASSQGSYEQYF.